Given below is one T cell receptor (beta chain) in context. The antigen is not known. The sample comes from a study of T-cell reconstitution after alpha-beta-depleted transplantation in children. Whole-study findings and limits: Several hundred rapidly expanded clones from non-depleted graft cells reportedly supplied alpha-beta T cells about two months post-transplant.

Unique molecular identifiers featured in how the TCRbeta library was prepared. TCRdb recomputed calls from the PCR reads with MiXCR, one row per CDR3 protein. The profile shows approximately 230,000 distinct CDR3 sequences, 20% to 30% of them singletons. Between the trimmed V and J ends, which lost 5 bases and 7 bases, there was a span of 15 bases. Germline CDR1 DFQATT, CDR2 SNEGSKA (reference sequence). This CDR3 has 14 amino acids. The starting material was PBMCs, mostly from graft donor cells, obtained 360 days after TCRalphabeta/CD19-depleted stem cell transplant. The TCR was taken from a female patient aged 2 to 10 who had a stem cell transplant for congenital amegakaryocytic thrombocytopenia, so the T cells may come from the graft donor. The chain joins TRBV20-1 to TRBJ1-6; the D gene is possibly TRBD1 (5 bases). The CDR3 region is CSASDSHGNSPLHF. The CDR3 nucleotides read TGCAGTGCTTCTGACAGTCATGGGAATTCACCCCTCCACTTT.